One T cell receptor (beta chain) is described in this entry. This entry comes from a study of T cell changes during pregnancy in multiple sclerosis. Per germline, CDR1 MNHNS and CDR2 SASEGT. V shed 2 bases, J shed 0 bases, and the junction held 3 bases outside the gene matches. CDR3 size: 16 residues. Method: immunoSEQ multiplex PCR; TCRdb's copy keeps in-frame clones and lacks some. The table includes about 62,000 clones, about 88% detected once. The clonotype comes from a female donor with multiple sclerosis, enrolled in a pregnancy study. Sequenced material: peripheral blood, taken in the first trimester of pregnancy. The chain joins TRBV6-1 to TRBJ1-4; 7 positions match TRBD1. Written as DNA, the CDR3 is TGTGCCAGCAGTGAACAGGGGGGAACAACTAATGAAAAACTGTTTTTT. It translates to CASSEQGGTTNEKLFF.